These 16 T cell receptor beta chains share one sample of origin, sequenced in a study of blood T cell repertoires in COVID-19. Only in-frame clones appear in the TCRdb table, and some are missing; sequencing was by immunoSEQ multiplex PCR. The sample has 80,000 to 95,000 clones, over 70% seen once. Sequenced sample: peripheral blood. Receptors originate from an elderly man with active or convalescent COVID-19.

The gene calls are TRBV3-1 (or the pseudogene TRBV3-2) and TRBJ1-2, with D hard to call. Trimming left V 0 bases short and J 5 bases short, with 10 bases between. This CDR3 region has 14 residues. Germline assignment: CDR1 LGHDT and CDR2 YNNKEL (reference sequence). DNA of the CDR3: TGTGCCAGCAGCCAAGACGCCAGGCTTTATGGCTACACCTTC. The encoded protein is CASSQDARLYGYTF.

The chain uses TRBV9 and TRBJ1-5, with a possible D match to TRBD1 (6 bases). The CDR3 consists of 14 residues. CDR1 is SGDLS and CDR2 is YYNGEE in the germline V gene. V dropped 2 bases and J dropped 7 bases, with 13 bases sitting between them. The CDR3 DNA follows: TGTGCCAGCAGCGTTGGACCAGGGGCGCAGCCCCAGCATTTT. Its translation: CASSVGPGAQPQHF.

The chain employs TRBV7-9 and TRBJ2-5; D may be TRBD2 (5 bases). Trimming stripped 4 bases from V and 4 bases from J, with 7 bases between. CDR1 and CDR2 (germline): SEHNR, FQNEAQ (reference sequence). The CDR3 runs to 12 residues. In DNA, the CDR3 is TGTGCCAGCAGCTACGGAGGAGAGACCCAGTACTTC. This encodes CASSYGGETQYF.

The rearrangement uses TRBV5-1 and TRBJ1-6; 10 bases map to TRBD1. CDR3 length equals 15 residues. The germline V gene encodes CDR1 SGHRS and CDR2 YFSETQ. V shed 4 bases and J 7 bases; nucleotides not matched to a gene: 5. Written as DNA, the CDR3 is TGCGCCAGCAGCACCTTGGGACAGGGGAATTCACCCCTCCACTTT. This sequence encodes CASSTLGQGNSPLHF.

This rearrangement joins TRBV27 to TRBJ2-3; 10 bases align to TRBD2. The CDR3 runs 16 residues. Per the germline V gene, CDR1 is MNHEY and CDR2 is SMNVEV (reference sequence). J gave up 5 bases and V 5 bases, and 10 bases lay outside the gene matches. This chain's CDR3 is CASSHPAAGGIDTQYF. The CDR3 DNA sequence: TGTGCCAGCAGTCACCCAGCAGCGGGGGGGATAGATACGCAGTATTTT.

V is TRBV7-6 and J is TRBJ1-5; possibly TRBD1 for D (5 bases). The CDR3 sequence is 17 residues long. V lost 1 base and J lost 6, with 19 bases in between. Germline CDR1 is SGHVS and CDR2 is FNYEAQ. As DNA, the CDR3 is TGTGCCAGCAGCTTAGAGGCCTTAGGAGCGGGGGGTCAGCCCCAGCATTTT. It encodes CASSLEALGAGGQPQHF.

The chain couples TRBV12-3 or TRBV12-4 to TRBJ2-4, with D maybe TRBD1 (5 bases). The CDR3 extends over 13 amino acids. Trimming cost V 7 bases and J 5 bases, with 12 bases left between them. CDR3 region: CASTEGVQNIQYF. The CDR3 nucleotides are TGTGCCAGCACTGAAGGGGTACAAAACATTCAGTACTTC.

The V gene is TRBV27, the J gene TRBJ1-5; a weak D match, TRBD1 (6 bases). The CDR3 is 14 amino acids. Germline V CDR1 and CDR2: MNHEY, SMNVEV (reference sequence). Trimming cost V 3 bases and J 11 bases, with 17 bases left between them. The CDR3 sequence is CASSFQGPPEAQHF. CDR3 sequence (DNA): TGTGCCAGCAGTTTCCAGGGGCCGCCCGAGGCCCAGCATTTT.

V and J are TRBV5-1 and TRBJ1-3; D remains unclear. The germline gives CDR1 SGHRS, CDR2 YFSETQ. This CDR3 has 16 amino acids. The V and J ends lost 4 bases and 8 bases respectively, with 22 bases between them. The CDR3 is CASSLNAGSEIHTIYF. The DNA of the CDR3 is TGCGCCAGCAGCCTCAACGCGGGGAGCGAGATCCACACCATATATTTT. Using reference TRBV5-1 and TRBJ1-3 for the parts outside the CDR3, the full variable domain is KAGVTQTPRYLIKTRGQQVTLSCSPISGHRSVSWYQQTPGQGLQFLFEYFSETQRNKGNFPGRFSGRQFSNSRSEMNVSTLELGDSALYLCASSLNAGSEIHTIYFGEGSWLTVV.

V and J are TRBV27 and TRBJ1-2; unclear D gene. CDR1 is MNHEY, CDR2 SMNVEV, per germline (reference sequence). Between the trimmed V and J ends, which lost 6 bases and 0 bases, there was a span of 26 bases. This CDR3 has 19 amino acids. The chain's CDR3 is CASRPLGDKAYGSNYGYTF. CDR3 nucleotides: TGTGCCAGCAGACCATTGGGAGATAAGGCCTACGGGTCTAACTATGGCTACACCTTC.

J is TRBJ1-5 and V is TRBV6-8; TRBD1 matches at 12 bases. The V and J ends lost 6 bases and 9 bases, in that order; junction bases with no gene match: 6. Germline V gene sequence: CDR1 MNHGY, CDR2 SAAAGT. CDR3 length: 14 amino acids. The CDR3: CASRRDRGRRPQHF. Here the CDR3 DNA reads TGTGCCAGCAGACGGGACAGGGGGCGTCGGCCCCAGCATTTT.

This rearrangement joins TRBV28 to TRBJ2-7; 9 bases are a match to TRBD2. The J segment lost 5 bases and the V segment lost 4 bases, leaving 12 bases of the junction unmatched. The CDR3 covers 16 residues. In germline, CDR1 is MDHEN, CDR2 SYDVKM. The CDR3 loop is CASSSPRGSGGHEQYF. DNA of the CDR3: TGTGCCAGCAGTTCCCCCCGAGGTAGCGGGGGTCACGAGCAGTACTTC.

This sequence joins TRBV15 and TRBJ2-1; TRBD2 matches at 7 bases. Trimming took 5 bases from V and 7 from J; bases not matched to a gene: 14. The CDR3 is made up of 16 amino acids. CDR1 is LNHNV and CDR2 is YYDKDF in the germline V gene (reference sequence). The chain's CDR3 is CATSPLGGKIKNEQFF. The CDR3 DNA reads TGTGCCACCAGCCCCCTGGGGGGGAAAATTAAGAATGAGCAGTTCTTC.

This clone is a singleton in its sample. The V call is TRBV30, the J call TRBJ1-5; tentatively, D is TRBD1 (5 bases). This CDR3 has 14 residues. CDR1 is GTSNPN and CDR2 is SVGIG in the germline V gene (reference sequence). Trimming shortened V by 2 bases and J by 3 bases, and 11 bases separated the two germline ends. The CDR3 DNA reads as TGTGCCTGGAGTATCGGCAGGGACAATCAGCCCCAGCATTTT. It translates to CAWSIGRDNQPQHF.

V usage is TRBV6-5 and J usage is TRBJ1-2; D perhaps matches TRBD1 (5 bases). The CDR3 has 15 amino acids. CDR1 and CDR2 (germline): MNHEY, SVGAGI. Trimming removed 5 bases at V and 8 bases at J, with 21 bases between. CDR3 amino acids: CASSPNPDRGKGYTF. CDR3 coding DNA: TGTGCCAGCAGTCCAAACCCCGACAGAGGAAAGGGCTACACCTTC.

This clone appeared a single time. This chain connects TRBV12-5 to TRBJ1-2, with a possible D match to TRBD1 (5 bases). CDR1 LGHNT and CDR2 FRNRAP come from the germline V gene. The CDR3 has 11 residues. Between the trimmed V and J ends, which lost 8 bases and 7 bases, there was a span of 11 bases. The CDR3 coding sequence is TGTGCTAGTTTCGGGAGGGGTGGCTACACCTTC. Residues: CASFGRGGYTF.